These 10 T cell receptor beta chains were all obtained from the same sample, sequenced in a study of CD8 T cells in ankylosing spondylitis. TCRdb passed the 5' RACE reads through MiXCR, listing each CDR3 protein once. The sample holds roughly 280,000 distinct CDR3 sequences, 15% to 20% seen once. The sample taken for sequencing was blood, either unsorted or a sorted T cell fraction (not recorded which). All receptors derive from a male donor with ankylosing spondylitis or in good health (not recorded which).

This chain joins TRBV20-1 and TRBJ2-7; D is unclear. Trimming removed 3 bases from V and 1 base from J, with 7 bases in between. CDR1 is DFQATT and CDR2 is SNEGSKA in the germline V gene (reference sequence). CDR3 length: 12 residues. The CDR3 DNA reads as TGCAGTGCTAGTCAGGAATCCTACGAGCAGTACGTC. This sequence encodes CSASQESYEQYV.

This chain connects TRBV5-1 to TRBJ2-5; D ambiguous. V was shortened by 0 bases and J by 5 bases, with 11 bases between the two germline ends. There are 14 residues in the CDR3. Per the germline V gene, CDR1 is SGHRS and CDR2 is YFSETQ. The CDR3 region is CASSLAGFEETQYF. The CDR3, as DNA: TGCGCCAGCAGCTTGGCGGGTTTCGAGGAGACCCAGTACTTC.

This clonotype was counted only a few times. The chain couples TRBV4-1 to TRBJ2-6; D is uncertain. The CDR3 sequence is 18 residues long. V lost 1 base and J 0 bases, leaving 13 bases between the germline ends. The germline V gene has CDR1 MGHRA and CDR2 YSYEKL. CDR3 sequence: CASSQGPRALSGANVLTF. The CDR3 nucleotides are TGCGCCAGCAGCCAAGGGCCCCGTGCGCTCTCTGGGGCCAACGTCCTGACTTTC.

The V and J genes are TRBV4-1 and TRBJ2-2, with D possibly matching TRBD2 (6 bases). V lost 3 bases to trimming and J lost 9 bases, with 17 bases between them. The CDR3 consists of 15 residues. CDR1 and CDR2 from the germline V gene are MGHRA and YSYEKL. The DNA of the CDR3 is TGCGCCAGCAGCCACAAGGCGGGGAACGGCCGGGAGCTGTTTTTT. Translation: CASSHKAGNGRELFF.

This clonotype was seen more than once but under ten times. The chain has TRBV6-5 and TRBJ2-3; perhaps TRBD2 as D (6 bases). The CDR3 consists of 12 residues. CDR1 and CDR2 (germline): MNHEY, SVGAGI. Trimming removed 7 bases from V and 5 bases from J, with 10 bases in between. The DNA for the CDR3 is TGTGCCAGCAAAGCGCGGGGAGATACGCAGTATTTT. Its translation is CASKARGDTQYF.

The chain employs TRBV10-3 and TRBJ1-1; D is possibly TRBD1 (6 bases). The V gene lost 6 bases and the J gene lost 1 base, with 12 bases spanning the gap. The germline V gene has CDR1 ENHRY and CDR2 SYGVKD. This CDR3 contains 14 residues. The CDR3 loop is CAIRVPGQNTEAFF. The CDR3 region has the DNA TGTGCCATCAGGGTACCGGGACAGAACACTGAAGCTTTCTTT.

The gene calls are TRBV5-6 and TRBJ2-5; D is undetermined. V gave up 0 bases and J gave up 9 bases, with 15 bases separating them. Germline CDR1 and CDR2: SGHDT and YYEEEE. The CDR3 has 14 residues. CDR3 DNA sequence: TGTGCCAGCAGCTTGGCGGTAGCCCTTTTGGCCCAGTACTTC. Translated, it gives CASSLAVALLAQYF.

This clonotype was counted many times. This sequence joins TRBV5-8 and TRBJ1-6; D unresolved. There are 15 residues in the CDR3. Germline values: CDR1 SGHTS, CDR2 YDEGEE. V was cut by 2 bases and J by 0 bases, with 6 bases left in between. The CDR3 DNA follows: TGTGCCAGCAGCTTAAGCCGCTCCTATAATTCACCCCTCCACTTT. Its protein is CASSLSRSYNSPLHF.

This clonotype was counted once. The V gene is TRBV6-5, the J gene TRBJ1-5, with unresolved D. Looked up from germline, CDR1 is MNHEY and CDR2 is SVGAGI. Trimming pared 0 bases from V and 0 bases from J, leaving 15 bases between. The CDR3 is 18 amino acids. This CDR3 is CASSYSSRTFYSNQPQHF. The CDR3 region has the DNA TGTGCCAGCAGTTACTCTTCCCGGACGTTTTATAGCAATCAGCCCCAGCATTTT.

This clonotype was counted only a few times. This chain connects TRBV5-1 to TRBJ2-1, with 8 bases lining up with TRBD1. This CDR3 spans 17 amino acids. V shed 0 bases, J shed 5 bases, and the junction held 10 bases outside the gene matches. CDR1 is SGHRS and CDR2 is YFSETQ in the germline V gene. The CDR3 loop is CASSLAFFAGQDNEQFF. DNA of the CDR3: TGCGCCAGCAGCTTGGCCTTTTTCGCGGGACAGGACAATGAGCAGTTCTTC.